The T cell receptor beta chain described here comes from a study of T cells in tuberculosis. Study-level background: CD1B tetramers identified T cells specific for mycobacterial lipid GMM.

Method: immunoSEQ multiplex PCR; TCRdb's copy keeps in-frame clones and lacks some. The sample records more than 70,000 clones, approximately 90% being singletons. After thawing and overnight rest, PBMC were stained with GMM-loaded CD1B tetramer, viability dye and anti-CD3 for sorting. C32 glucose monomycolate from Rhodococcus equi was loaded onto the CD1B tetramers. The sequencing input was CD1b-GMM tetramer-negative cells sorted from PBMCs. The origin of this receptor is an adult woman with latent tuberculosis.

The CDR3 DNA follows: TGTGCCAGCAGCTTGATCGGGACAGGGGAGGGCTACACCTTC. Encoded protein: CASSLIGTGEGYTF. This chain uses TRBV5-4 with TRBJ1-2, with 10 nucleotides matching TRBD1. This CDR3 has 14 amino acids. Germline CDR1 and CDR2: SGHNT and YYREEE (reference sequence). Losses at the gene ends were 1 base for V and 8 bases for J; bases not matched to a gene: 5.